A selection of T cell receptor beta chains follows, all from one sample in a study of OX40 agonist ivuxolimab in advanced cancers. Generated by immunoSEQ multiplex PCR, the TCRdb table keeps only in-frame clones and is missing some. The repertoire includes some 77,000 clones, approximately 95% of them detected once, and around 0.32% sits in the top ten. Sequencing used CD4+ or CD8+ T cells sorted from blood, obtained in a trial of the OX40 agonist ivuxolimab. The receptors stem from an adult with an advanced solid tumor such as melanoma, head and neck, liver or kidney cancer. Each CDR3 is given with its conserved first and last residue. The order of the fields is clone size, J gene, V gene, D gene, CDR3 DNA, CDR3 protein. A D gene is named only where the DNA matches it firmly. Where a row states a size, it is once, few, many or the class of an expanded clone; other rows omit it.

. TRBJ2-5 TRBV11-3 TRBD1 TGTGCCAGCAGCTTGCTTGGGACAGGGGATCAAGAGACCCAGTACTTC CASSLLGTGDQETQYF
. TRBJ1-5 TRBV16 . TGTGCCAGCAGCCCTCCCGCGGGGGGGGCAGGACAGCCCCAGCATTTT CASSPPAGGAGQPQHF
. TRBJ2-7 TRBV10-3 . TGTGCCATCAGTGAGTCGTCTGCTCCCCTCCGGACAGCTTACGAGCAGTACTTC CAISESSAPLRTAYEQYF
. TRBJ1-5 TRBV7-2 TRBD1 TGTGCCAGCAGCTCGACAGGGGTTCAGCCCCAGCATTTT CASSSTGVQPQHF
. TRBJ1-2 TRBV7-9 TRBD1 TGTGCCAGCACTCACTCCGACAGGGCGGTTTTGTCTGGCTACACCTTC CASTHSDRAVLSGYTF
. TRBJ2-7 TRBV7-2 TRBD1 TGTGCCAGCAGCGCACGACAGGGGGCCTACGAGCAGTACTTC CASSARQGAYEQYF
once TRBJ1-4 TRBV4-3 . TGCGCCAGCAGCCAACAATCAGGGACGGGTGAAAAACTGTTTTTT CASSQQSGTGEKLFF
. TRBJ1-1 TRBV10-3 . TGTGCCATCAGTGAGAGCCCGGGACAGAACACTGAAGCTTTCTTT CAISESPGQNTEAFF
. TRBJ2-7 TRBV28 TRBD1 TGTGCCAGCAGTACGACAGGGTTGAATTTTAACGAGCAGTACTTC CASSTTGLNFNEQYF
. TRBJ2-5 TRBV11-2 . TGTGCCAGCAGCTTAGCAGGCGCCCAAGAGACCCAGTACTTC CASSLAGAQETQYF
once TRBJ2-3 TRBV4-1 . TGCGCCAGCAGCCAAGAATTTCGGGGGAACGTAGATACGCAGTATTTT CASSQEFRGNVDTQYF
. TRBJ2-3 TRBV9 . TGTGCCAGCAGCGTAGGACCCTCCGCAGATACGCAGTATTTT CASSVGPSADTQYF
once TRBJ1-1 TRBV19 . TGTGCCAGTAGTATACCCCTAACCGACGGGGCTGAAGCTTTCTTT CASSIPLTDGAEAFF
once TRBJ2-7 TRBV25-1 . TGTGCCAGCAGTGAATTAGTTGGGCGGAGTTCCTACGAGCAGTACTTC CASSELVGRSSYEQYF
. TRBJ2-1 TRBV4-2 TRBD2 TGTGCCAGCAGCCTCAATTTAGCGGGGGGGCCGCTTTCCTACAATGAGCAGTTCTTC CASSLNLAGGPLSYNEQFF
. TRBJ1-2 TRBV30 TRBD1 TGTGCCTGGCGGGGACAGGGTCCAGGCTACACCTTC CAWRGQGPGYTF
. TRBJ1-1 TRBV5-6 . TGTGCCAGCAGCTTGGAAGGGCTGTTGAACACTGAAGCTTTCTTT CASSLEGLLNTEAFF
. TRBJ2-2 TRBV10-3 TRBD1 TGTGCCATCGGGACAGGGGCCACCGGGGAGCTGTTTTTT CAIGTGATGELFF
. TRBJ2-2 TRBV30 . TGTGCCTGGAGGTATGGGGGGCGGGACACCGGGGAGCTGTTTTTT CAWRYGGRDTGELFF
once TRBJ2-7 TRBV5-1 . TGCGCCAGCAAGAAGGGCGATTCCTACGAGCAGTACTTC CASKKGDSYEQYF
. TRBJ1-2 TRBV7-9 . TGTGCCAGCAGCTTGTCTGGGGCCGGCTACACCTTC CASSLSGAGYTF
. TRBJ2-5 TRBV18 . TGTGCCAGCTCACCAGGGTCAGAGACCCAGTACTTC CASSPGSETQYF
. TRBJ2-5 TRBV7-2 . TGTGCCAGCAGCCTAGCCGTGGGGTCCCAGTACTTC CASSLAVGSQYF
. TRBJ2-3 TRBV5-1 TRBD2 TGCGCCAGCAGCTTGGCTTCGAGCGGGGTTCCAGATACGCAGTATTTT CASSLASSGVPDTQYF
. TRBJ2-1 TRBV7-3 TRBD2 TGTGCCAGCAGCCCAAGGGCGGGGGGGATCGAGGAGCAGTTCTTC CASSPRAGGIEEQFF
. TRBJ2-7 TRBV7-8 TRBD2 TGTGCCAGCCGCACGGCCGGACTAGCGGGAGCCGGCGAGCAGTACTTC CASRTAGLAGAGEQYF
. TRBJ1-1 TRBV6-6 . TGTGCCAGCAGAGGAGACCGGGACGAAGCTTTCTTT CASRGDRDEAFF
once TRBJ2-3 TRBV5-1 TRBD2 TGCGCCAGCAGCTTGGCACCGGGACTAGCGGGGGCAGATACGCAGTATTTT CASSLAPGLAGADTQYF
. TRBJ2-7 TRBV5-1 TRBD1 TGCGCCAGCAGCTCCCGGACAGGGAACACCTACGAGCAGTACTTC CASSSRTGNTYEQYF
. TRBJ1-4 TRBV4-3 . TGCGCCAGCAGCCCTGCCGAGGCGGAAAAACTGTTTTTT CASSPAEAEKLFF
. TRBJ1-6 TRBV10-3 . TGTGCCATCAGTGAGGTTGTCGGGGGTTCACCCCTCCACTTT CAISEVVGGSPLHF